The following is a T cell receptor beta chain sequence with its context. Its antigen remains unidentified. This CDR3 is also generated by other DNA sequences in the sample. Data came from immunoSEQ multiplex PCR; TCRdb stores just in-frame clones and leaves some out. This table holds just under 65,000 clones, 70% to 90% found once. CDR1 SGHTA and CDR2 FQGNSA come from the germline V gene. The V end was cut by 1 base, the J end by 8 bases, with 11 bases between. This CDR3 comprises 13 residues. The record originates from a study of OX40 agonist ivuxolimab in advanced cancers. Study-wide results and caveats: CD8+ T cells showed, on average, more clonal expansion than CD4+ cells. Low normalized T-cell clonal expansion was additionally recorded for some nonresponders.

This rearrangement joins TRBV7-2 to TRBJ1-2; D perhaps matches TRBD1 (6 bases). The origin of this receptor is an adult with an advanced solid tumor such as melanoma, head and neck, liver or kidney cancer. The material was CD4+ or CD8+ T cells sorted from blood, obtained in a trial of the OX40 agonist ivuxolimab. CDR3 residues: CASSLGRGRGYTF. CDR3 in DNA: TGTGCCAGCAGCTTAGGGAGGGGGAGAGGCTACACCTTC.